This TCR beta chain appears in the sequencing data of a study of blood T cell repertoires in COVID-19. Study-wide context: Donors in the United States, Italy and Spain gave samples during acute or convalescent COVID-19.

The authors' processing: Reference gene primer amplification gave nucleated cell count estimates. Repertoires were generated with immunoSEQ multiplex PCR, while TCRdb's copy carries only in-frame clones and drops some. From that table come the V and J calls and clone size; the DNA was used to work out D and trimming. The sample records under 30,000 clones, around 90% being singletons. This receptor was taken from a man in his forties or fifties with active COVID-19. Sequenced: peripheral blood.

The DNA for the CDR3 is TGTGCCAGCAGTCGACAGGGGAGGTACGAGCAGTACTTC. This codes for CASSRQGRYEQYF. The chain couples TRBV27 to TRBJ2-7; 8 positions agree with TRBD1. The CDR3 is 13 residues long. V was clipped by 5 bases and J by 4 bases; unmatched bases: 4. Germline V gene sequence: CDR1 MNHEY, CDR2 SMNVEV (reference sequence).